The 15 T cell receptor beta chains in this list originate from one sample, sequenced in a study of blood T cell repertoires in COVID-19. TCRdb's copy holds only in-frame clones and misses some; the assay was immunoSEQ multiplex PCR. The sample yields roughly 260,000 clones, 75% to 95% seen once. The source material was peripheral blood. Receptors originate from a person aged 18-30 years with COVID-19, enrolled during active disease.

J is TRBJ2-1 and V is TRBV18, with D possibly being TRBD1 (7 bases). The CDR3 runs 17 residues. Trimming removed 6 bases from V and 7 bases from J, with 25 bases in between. Germline V lookup: CDR1 KGHSH, CDR2 LQKENI. CDR3 nucleotide sequence: TGTGCCAGCTCGCAGTGGGGCAGCCAGGGGGGTATGAATGAGCAGTTCTTC. This gives the protein CASSQWGSQGGMNEQFF.

The CDR3 coding sequence is TGTGCCAGCAGACTGGGACAGGGGCACGAAAAACTGTTTTTT. This translates into CASRLGQGHEKLFF. The chain combines TRBV5-6 with TRBJ1-4; 10 positions agree with TRBD1. This CDR3 is 14 amino acids long. Germline CDR1 reads SGHDT; CDR2 reads YYEEEE. V dropped 5 bases and J dropped 8; count of bases not matched to a gene: 6.

The chain combines TRBV5-1 with TRBJ2-3; maybe TRBD2 (5 bases). Germline V gives CDR1 SGHRS, CDR2 YFSETQ. CDR3 length: 15 residues. V shed 4 bases and J shed 6 bases, with 18 bases lying between them. CDR3 bases: TGCGCCAGCAGCACCGGACTTCTCGCCGGGGATACGCAGTATTTT. Translating it yields CASSTGLLAGDTQYF.

The CDR3 region is CASSSPVTTHNEQFF. As DNA, the CDR3 is TGTGCCAGCAGCTCCCCCGTGACTACCCACAATGAGCAGTTCTTC. This chain uses TRBV7-9 with TRBJ2-1; weak D call: TRBD2 (5 bases). The V end was cut by 4 bases, the J end by 5 bases, with 15 bases between. CDR1 SEHNR and CDR2 FQNEAQ come from the germline V gene (reference sequence). The length of the CDR3 is 15 residues.

This sequence joins TRBV6-4 and TRBJ2-7; D is perhaps TRBD2 (6 bases). The CDR3 loop spans 16 amino acids. Germline lookup yields CDR1 MRHNA and CDR2 SNTAGT. Trimming stripped 2 bases from V and 4 bases from J, with 18 bases between. The CDR3 DNA is TGTGCCAGCAGTGACCCAACGGGACTGGTTAGATACGAGCAGTACTTC. Residues: CASSDPTGLVRYEQYF.

This clone has just one count. The rearrangement joins TRBV16 to TRBJ1-2; D not certain. CDR1 and CDR2 from the germline V gene are KGHSY and FQNENV. The V and J ends lost 0 bases and 5 bases respectively, with 10 bases between them. This CDR3 region has 14 residues. The CDR3 DNA reads as TGTGCCAGCAGCCAATCCGGGGTTGGGTATGGCTACACCTTC. This gives the protein CASSQSGVGYGYTF.

The chain uses TRBV27 and TRBJ2-2; D perhaps matches TRBD1 (6 bases). CDR1 MNHEY and CDR2 SMNVEV come from the germline V gene (reference sequence). Trimming cost V 4 bases and J 6 bases, with 6 bases left between them. The CDR3 has 12 amino acids. The CDR3 loop is CASSYRAGELFF. The CDR3 bases are TGTGCCAGCAGTTACAGGGCCGGGGAGCTGTTTTTT.

The chain recombines TRBV6-5 with TRBJ2-5, with a tentative D call TRBD1 (6 bases). The CDR3 contains 14 residues. Germline CDR1 MNHEY, CDR2 SVGAGI. Between the trimmed V and J ends, which lost 2 bases and 1 base, there was a span of 8 bases. As DNA, the CDR3 is TGTGCCAGCAGTTACGGGACATCCCAAGAGACCCAGTACTTC. It encodes CASSYGTSQETQYF.

CDR3: CASSLLAGIDTQYF. In DNA, the CDR3 is TGTGCCAGCAGCCTCCTGGCTGGCATAGATACGCAGTATTTT. The chain joins TRBV14 to TRBJ2-3; D not certain. Germline CDR1 is SGHDN and CDR2 is FVKESK. Trimming took off 4 bases at V and 5 bases at J, with 13 bases between the two ends. The CDR3 spans 14 residues.

The chain recombines TRBV19 with TRBJ1-2; TRBD1 matches 9 bases. This CDR3 has 15 residues. CDR1 LNHDA and CDR2 SQIVND come from the germline V gene (reference sequence). J lost 4 bases, V lost 7 bases, and 10 bases had no gene match. The CDR3 region is CASIGDRVPFYGYTF. DNA of the CDR3: TGTGCCAGTATTGGGGACAGGGTCCCTTTCTATGGCTACACCTTC.

Only one count was recorded for this clone. The V and J genes are TRBV11-2 and TRBJ1-4; TRBD1 is a possible D gene (6 bases). Germline V gives CDR1 SGHAT, CDR2 FQNNGV. This CDR3 region has 15 residues. V was shortened by 1 base and J by 8 bases, with 14 bases between the two germline ends. CDR3 sequence reads: CASSLGYGGREKLFF. CDR3 coding DNA: TGTGCCAGCAGCTTAGGGTACGGGGGGCGAGAAAAACTGTTTTTT.

The count of this clone is one. The chain is built from TRBV15 and TRBJ2-5, with 7 bases identical to TRBD1. Germline V lookup: CDR1 LNHNV, CDR2 YYDKDF (reference sequence). The CDR3 covers 15 residues. V dropped 1 base and J dropped 4; count of bases not matched to a gene: 6. The CDR3 loop is CATSRVGRGSETQYF. The DNA for the CDR3 is TGTGCCACCAGCAGAGTGGGCAGGGGGTCAGAGACCCAGTACTTC. Supplemented by reference TRBV15 and TRBJ2-5, the full variable domain reads DAMVIQNPRYQVTQFGKPVTLSCSQTLNHNVMYWYQQKSSQAPKLLFHYYDKDFNNEADTPDNFQSRRPNTSFCFLDIRSPGLGDTAMYLCATSRVGRGSETQYFGPGTRLLVL.

V and J are TRBV5-6 and TRBJ2-7; D gene uncertain. This CDR3 is 14 amino acids long. The germline V gene encodes CDR1 SGHDT and CDR2 YYEEEE. V was trimmed by 3 bases and J by 2 bases, leaving 12 bases between them. The CDR3 sequence: CASSWAASTYEQYF. CDR3 nucleotides: TGTGCCAGCAGCTGGGCCGCCTCGACCTACGAGCAGTACTTC.

V gene TRBV3-1 (or the pseudogene TRBV3-2) combines with J gene TRBJ2-3, with D perhaps TRBD2 (5 bases). Germline V lookup: CDR1 LGHDT, CDR2 YNNKEL (reference sequence). The CDR3 is made up of 14 amino acids. The V and J ends lost 4 bases and 1 base respectively, with 9 bases between them. CDR3 sequence (DNA): TGTGCCAGCAGCCGAGGACTGGGCACAGATACGCAGTATTTT. Protein: CASSRGLGTDTQYF.

The chain has TRBV10-3 and TRBJ1-1; D is unclear. The ends were cut back, 3 bases at V and 5 bases at J, with 10 bases in the middle. From germline, CDR1 is ENHRY and CDR2 SYGVKD. The CDR3 loop spans 13 amino acids. The CDR3 loop reads CAISDGGVTEAFF. CDR3 nucleotide sequence: TGTGCCATCAGTGATGGCGGGGTGACTGAAGCTTTCTTT.